The 13 T cell receptor beta chains below all came from one sample that was sequenced in a study of tumor and adjacent non-tumor tissue in lung cancer. The template was RNA from unsorted bulk tissue. This non-tumor lung sample came from over 3 cm beyond the tumor edge. TCRbeta libraries were built with three rounds of nested PCR, modified from ARM-PCR. TCRdb used MiXCR to reprocess the multiplex PCR reads, holding one entry per CDR3 protein. The profile shows 75,000 to 80,000 distinct CDR3 sequences, about 80% of them singletons. The sequencing input was distant non-tumor lung tissue. The receptor set was obtained from a man between 70 and 80 years old with non-small cell lung cancer.

The table lists this clonotype with a count of one. No conserved phenylalanine or tryptophan ends this CDR3, so it is likely a read error. The DNA is left out, because the CDR3 cannot be placed on it with certainty; the CDR3 is given as TCRdb lists it. CDR3 region: CSAVGRGTNNEQLL. The gene calls are TRBV29-1 and TRBJ2-1. Germline CDR1 is SQVTM and CDR2 is ANQGSEA. From its first to its last residue, the CDR3 has 14 amino acids.

The sample holds one count of this clonotype. This sequence may be a read error, since a much larger clone differs from it by one base. V and J are TRBV7-9 and TRBJ2-7, with TRBD1 matching over 9 bases. The V gene's germline CDR1 is SEHNR and CDR2 FQNEAQ (reference sequence). V lost 7 bases and J lost 2; bases outside the gene matches: 9. The CDR3 is made up of 15 amino acids. The CDR3 here is CASTSNRDRAYEQYF. The CDR3 DNA is TGTGCCAGCACTTCCAACCGGGACAGGGCCTACGAGCAGTACTTC.

This clonotype occurred once. V is TRBV29-1 and J is TRBJ1-1; D remains ambiguous. V shed 5 bases and J shed 3 bases, with 16 bases lying between them. Per the germline V gene, CDR1 is SQVTM and CDR2 is ANQGSEA. The CDR3 loop spans 14 amino acids. The CDR3 loop reads CSVSKRARDTEAFF. For the CDR3, the DNA is TGCAGCGTTAGTAAGAGGGCTAGGGACACTGAAGCTTTCTTT.

This clonotype was found once. The chain is built from TRBV6-6 and TRBJ2-5; the D gene could be TRBD1 or TRBD2 (5 bases each). Between the trimmed V and J ends, which lost 0 bases and 6 bases, there was a span of 17 bases. CDR3 length: 16 residues. Germline CDR1 is MNHNY and CDR2 is SVGAGI (reference sequence). CDR3 sequence: CASSYSRGVGWKTQYF. In DNA form, the CDR3 reads TGTGCCAGCAGTTACTCGAGGGGCGTGGGATGGAAGACCCAGTACTTC.

Note on this clonotype: A much more abundant neighbour one base away suggests this may be a read error. The gene calls are TRBV6-1 and TRBJ1-5; D gene uncertain. The CDR3 has 12 residues. The ends were cut back, 2 bases at V and 6 bases at J, with 5 bases in the middle. From germline, CDR1 is MNHNS and CDR2 SASEGT. The CDR3 protein is CASSECPQPQHF. The CDR3 DNA follows: TGTGCCAGCAGTGAATGTCCTCAGCCCCAGCATTTT.

A word on this clonotype: An end of the junction differs from the germline gene, which may be a read error. The chain is built from TRBV6-5 and TRBJ1-1; 8 positions match TRBD1. This CDR3 has 16 amino acids. Germline-derived CDR1 and CDR2 are MNHEY and SVGAGI. The CDR3 sequence: CASSHSSRTGSTEAFF. The CDR3 coding sequence is TGTGCCAGCAGTCACTCCTCACGGACAGGGAGCACTGAAGCTTTCTTT.

The rearrangement links TRBV6-2 or TRBV6-3 to TRBJ2-7, with 8 bases matching TRBD2. The ends lost 9 bases at V and 3 bases at J; junction bases unmatched: 13. Germline V lookup: CDR1 MNHEY, CDR2 SVGEGT. CDR3 length equals 15 residues. The CDR3 here is CASSREGLYFYEQYF. CDR3 nucleotides: TGTGCCAGTAGCCGGGAGGGACTATACTTCTACGAGCAGTACTTC.

Remarks on this clonotype: A read error may produce the germline difference seen at one junction end. This chain joins TRBV4-1 and TRBJ2-7, with 10 bases lining up with TRBD2. Germline lookup yields CDR1 MGHRA and CDR2 YSYEKL. This CDR3 comprises 16 residues. CDR3 amino acids: CARSRTLAGEGNEQYF. The CDR3 nucleotides are TGCGCCAGGAGCCGGACGCTAGCGGGAGAGGGGAACGAGCAGTACTTC.

V gene TRBV11-1 combines with J gene TRBJ1-1, with D possibly matching TRBD1 (5 bases). The V gene lost 1 base and the J gene lost 10 bases, with 19 bases spanning the gap. CDR1 SGHAT and CDR2 FQDESV come from the germline V gene (reference sequence). The CDR3 totals 15 residues. The CDR3 region is CASSLENRAGTGAFF. In DNA, the CDR3 is TGTGCCAGCAGCTTAGAGAATCGGGCGGGGACCGGAGCTTTCTTT.

Concerning this clonotype itself: The junction does not match germline at one end; this may be a read error. V is TRBV29-1 and J is TRBJ2-7, with unresolved D. The germline V gene encodes CDR1 SQVTM and CDR2 ANQGSEA. The CDR3 is made up of 12 amino acids. This CDR3 reads CGVDDGYYERYF. The CDR3 DNA reads as TGCGGCGTTGATGACGGTTACTACGAGCGGTACTTC.

With respect to this clonotype: Just one base apart from a much larger clone, this may be a read error. The chain has TRBV12-5 and TRBJ1-1; TRBD1 is a possible D gene (6 bases). Looked up from germline, CDR1 is LGHNT and CDR2 is FRNRAP. The CDR3 totals 15 residues. DNA of the CDR3: TGTACTAGTGGACACGGGACACCCAACAGCAAGGAAGCTTTCTTT. This gives the protein CTSGHGTPNSKEAFF.

The chain uses TRBV12-3 or TRBV12-4 and TRBJ2-1; the D call may be TRBD1 or TRBD2 (6 bases each). The CDR3 covers 16 residues. V shed 7 bases and J shed 7 bases, with 23 bases lying between them. The CDR3 coding sequence is TGTGCCAGCACTCCCGCTAGAGGGGGGCGTGGGAATGAGCAGTTCTTC. Its protein is CASTPARGGRGNEQFF.

Details on this clonotype: A much larger clonotype is one base distant, so this may be a read error. The CDR3 sequence: CASIKRDRGGDTQYF. CDR3 nucleotides: TGTGCCAGCATCAAAAGGGACAGGGGAGGAGATACGCAGTATTTT. The chain combines TRBV28 with TRBJ2-3; 10 nucleotides agree with TRBD1. Germline V CDR1 and CDR2: MDHEN, SYDVKM. The CDR3 spans 15 residues. Germline trimming cut 7 bases from V and 5 bases from J; bases unmatched to any gene: 9.